The 29 T cell receptor beta chains below come from one sample, sequenced in a study of blood T cell repertoires in COVID-19 (dated by TCRdb to the early 2020s). Library preparation was by the immunoSEQ multiplex PCR assay. TCRdb obtained this table from immuneACCESS and retained in-frame rearrangements with V and J assigned. These tables miss some clones; where compared with another copy, unresolved V genes account for less than half of the shortfall, and the remainder is unexplained. Here the sample has about 58,000 clones; over 80% occur a single time. The top ten clones comprise 1.2% to 1.5% of the sample. Input material: peripheral blood. These receptor sequences come from a man aged 60 to 75 with acute or convalescent COVID-19.

This clone was counted a single time. The gene calls are TRBV15 and TRBJ1-5; 8 bases are a match to TRBD1. CDR3 length equals 15 residues. J lost 4 bases, V lost 8 bases, and 10 bases had no gene match. Germline values: CDR1 LNHNV, CDR2 YYDKDF (reference sequence). The CDR3 loop reads CATGAGGWFNQPQHF. In DNA form, the CDR3 reads TGTGCCACCGGGGCAGGGGGCTGGTTTAATCAGCCCCAGCATTTT.

The rearrangement uses TRBV4-2 and TRBJ2-1; 11 bases fit TRBD2. Germline V gives CDR1 LGHNA, CDR2 YNFKEQ. After removal of 0 bases from V and 0 bases from J, the junction contained 1 base not matched to a gene. This CDR3 contains 17 residues. CDR3 in DNA: TGTGCCAGCAGCCAAGATACTAGCGGGAGCTCCTACAATGAGCAGTTCTTC. Translated, it gives CASSQDTSGSSYNEQFF.

As for this clone: The same CDR3 also results from other DNA sequences found in this sample. The chain recombines TRBV19 with TRBJ2-2; the match to TRBD1 covers 7 bases. Trimming cost V 1 base and J 2 bases; bases outside gene matches: 4. This CDR3 spans 16 amino acids. Germline assignment: CDR1 LNHDA and CDR2 SQIVND (reference sequence). CDR3 protein: CASSIAGTANTGELFF. Here the CDR3 DNA reads TGTGCCAGTAGTATAGCCGGGACAGCCAACACCGGGGAGCTGTTTTTT.

This clone is classed as medium-sized. The chain recombines TRBV4-3 with TRBJ2-7, with D perhaps TRBD2 (6 bases). Germline assignment: CDR1 LGHNA and CDR2 YSLEER. This CDR3 comprises 16 residues. The V end lost 4 bases, the J end lost 4 bases, and 20 bases lay between the germline ends. CDR3 DNA sequence: TGCGCCAGCAGCCTCGGCTCGGGGGAGCATGGGTACGAGCAGTACTTC. It translates to CASSLGSGEHGYEQYF.

The J gene is TRBJ2-3, the V gene TRBV5-8; D remains unclear. Trimming took off 0 bases at V and 0 bases at J, with 11 bases between the two ends. This CDR3 contains 16 residues. Looked up from germline, CDR1 is SGHTS and CDR2 is YDEGEE. The CDR3 spells CASSLGLLASTDTQYF. The CDR3 coding sequence is TGTGCCAGCAGCTTGGGTCTTTTAGCCAGCACAGATACGCAGTATTTT.

This chain uses TRBV5-1 with TRBJ1-4; 11 nucleotides line up with TRBD1. There are 16 residues in the CDR3. Losses at the gene ends were 4 bases for V and 0 bases for J; bases not matched to a gene: 2. The germline V gene has CDR1 SGHRS and CDR2 YFSETQ. This CDR3 is CASSGGQGATNEKLFF. As DNA, the CDR3 is TGCGCCAGCAGCGGGGGACAGGGGGCAACTAATGAAAAACTGTTTTTT.

This clone has more than one count but fewer than ten. V usage is TRBV7-8 and J usage is TRBJ1-5, with unresolved D. This CDR3 is built from 14 residues. Germline loops: CDR1 SGHVS, CDR2 FQNEAQ. V was pared by 3 bases and J by 7 bases, with 13 bases between. This CDR3 reads CASSFLRRGQPQHF. CDR3 nucleotides: TGTGCCAGCAGCTTCCTAAGGCGGGGACAGCCCCAGCATTTT. The variable domain in full, completed from reference TRBV7-8 and TRBJ1-5, reads GAGVSQSPRYKVAKRGQDVALRCDPISGHVSLFWYQQALGQGPEFLTYFQNEAQLDKSGLPSDRFFAERPEGSVSTLKIQRTQQEDSAVYLCASSFLRRGQPQHFGDGTRLSIL.

This clone was seen only once. This chain connects TRBV11-2 to TRBJ1-2, with TRBD1 matching over 7 bases. V lost 5 bases to trimming and J lost 4 bases; unmatched junction nucleotides: 13. CDR1 SGHAT and CDR2 FQNNGV come from the germline V gene. CDR3 length: 16 amino acids. DNA for the CDR3: TGTGCCAGCAGCCCCCTGGGCAGGGGGGACAGCTATGGCTACACCTTC. Protein sequence: CASSPLGRGDSYGYTF.

J is TRBJ2-4 and V is TRBV3-1 (or the pseudogene TRBV3-2); D unresolved. This CDR3 has 17 amino acids. From germline, CDR1 is LGHDT and CDR2 YNNKEL (reference sequence). With 6 bases removed from V and 0 bases from J, the gap between germline ends came to 18 bases. The CDR3 sequence: CASSRHNPPLAKNIQYF. The CDR3 DNA sequence: TGTGCCAGCAGTCGTCACAACCCGCCCCTAGCCAAAAACATTCAGTACTTC.

The chain has TRBV29-1 and TRBJ1-2; 9 nucleotides align to TRBD1. Trimming removed 3 bases from V and 7 bases from J; junction bases left unmatched: 6. CDR3 size: 13 residues. Germline CDR1 reads SQVTM; CDR2 reads ANQGSEA. The CDR3 nucleotides are TGCAGCGTTGACGGACAGGGGAGAAGTGGCTACACCTTC. Residues: CSVDGQGRSGYTF.

This rearrangement joins TRBV10-3 to TRBJ1-2; possible D gene TRBD1, 5 bases. V lost 6 bases and J 6 bases, leaving 11 bases between the germline ends. Germline assignment: CDR1 ENHRY and CDR2 SYGVKD. There are 12 residues in the CDR3. The CDR3, as DNA: TGTGCCATCAGCCGGGGGAATGATGGCTACACCTTC. Translation gives CAISRGNDGYTF.

The chain recombines TRBV2 with TRBJ1-2, with D perhaps TRBD1 (5 bases). Germline V gene sequence: CDR1 SNHLY, CDR2 FYNNEI. The CDR3 sequence is 13 residues long. V was pared by 6 bases and J by 2 bases, with 10 bases between. The CDR3 sequence: CASRQTENYGYTF. The CDR3 DNA sequence: TGTGCCAGCAGGCAGACAGAGAACTATGGCTACACCTTC.

The rearrangement links TRBV28 to TRBJ1-2; D call uncertain. The CDR3 is 15 amino acids. Germline loops: CDR1 MDHEN, CDR2 SYDVKM. Trimming removed 5 bases from V and 1 base from J, with 14 bases in between. CDR3 loop: CASSPPARGNYGYTF. The CDR3 bases are TGTGCCAGCAGTCCCCCAGCGCGAGGTAACTATGGCTACACCTTC.

The J gene is TRBJ1-5, the V gene TRBV7-2; 7 positions match TRBD1. Germline CDR1 SGHTA, CDR2 FQGNSA. Unmatched junction bases numbered 5, after V lost 1 base and J lost 2 bases. The CDR3 extends over 16 amino acids. The CDR3, as DNA: TGTGCCAGCAGCTTAGAGGGGGCGCGAGGCAATCAGCCCCAGCATTTT. Its translation is CASSLEGARGNQPQHF.

The rearrangement joins TRBV5-1 to TRBJ2-7; D possibly corresponds to TRBD1 (6 bases). This CDR3 has 17 amino acids. The ends were cut back, 3 bases at V and 0 bases at J, with 19 bases in the middle. Germline assignment: CDR1 SGHRS and CDR2 YFSETQ. In DNA form, the CDR3 reads TGCGCCAGCAGCTGGACCTTTCAAAGACAGGTCTCCTACGAGCAGTACTTC. Its translation: CASSWTFQRQVSYEQYF.

This chain uses TRBV27 with TRBJ2-3; D call uncertain. CDR1 and CDR2 (germline): MNHEY, SMNVEV (reference sequence). Trimming removed 3 bases at V and 2 bases at J, with 12 bases between. This CDR3 is 15 amino acids long. The DNA of the CDR3 is TGTGCCAGCAGTTTCGCAGGTCCCCCCACAGATACGCAGTATTTT. As protein: CASSFAGPPTDTQYF.

The chain uses TRBV5-6 and TRBJ1-5; D might be TRBD1 (5 bases). Trimming took 0 bases from V and 5 from J, leaving 6 bases between them. CDR3 size: 13 residues. CDR1 is SGHDT, CDR2 YYEEEE, per germline. Here the CDR3 DNA reads TGTGCCAGCAGCTTGGGGGGCTATCAGCCCCAGCATTTT. Protein: CASSLGGYQPQHF.

The chain uses TRBV7-2 and TRBJ1-3; possible D gene TRBD1, 5 bases. Germline-derived CDR1 and CDR2 are SGHTA and FQGNSA. The germline V and J ends were trimmed by 5 bases and 1 base, with 12 bases remaining between them. The CDR3 is made up of 15 amino acids. CDR3 amino acids: CASSAQGVSGNTIYF. Written as DNA, the CDR3 is TGTGCCAGCAGCGCCCAAGGGGTATCTGGAAACACCATATATTTT.

As concerns this clone: The sample holds other DNA sequences that translate to the same CDR3. The chain employs TRBV10-3 and TRBJ1-5; D unresolved. Germline CDR1 is ENHRY and CDR2 is SYGVKD. Trimming cost V 3 bases and J 4 bases, with 4 bases left between them. The CDR3 has 12 amino acids. For the CDR3, the DNA is TGTGCCATCAGTGACGGGAATCAGCCCCAGCATTTT. It codes for CAISDGNQPQHF.

The V gene is TRBV19, the J gene TRBJ2-2; 9 bases are shared with TRBD2. The CDR3 contains 18 residues. Germline V gene lookup returns CDR1 LNHDA and CDR2 SQIVND (reference sequence). V shed 4 bases and J 0 bases; nucleotides not matched to a gene: 9. DNA for the CDR3: TGTGCCAGTAGTACCAGACTAGCGGCCTTTACGAACACCGGGGAGCTGTTTTTT. It codes for CASSTRLAAFTNTGELFF.

The chain employs TRBV29-1 and TRBJ2-7; TRBD2 is a possible D gene (6 bases). Trimming cost V 1 base and J 0 bases, with 7 bases left between them. The CDR3 extends over 13 amino acids. Germline values: CDR1 SQVTM, CDR2 ANQGSEA. The CDR3 DNA is TGCAGCGTTGAAGGCGGGAACTCCTACGAGCAGTACTTC. Translation: CSVEGGNSYEQYF.

This chain connects TRBV5-1 to TRBJ2-2; D unclear. V lost 4 bases and J lost 5, with 15 bases in between. CDR1 is SGHRS and CDR2 is YFSETQ in the germline V gene. CDR3 length equals 15 residues. In DNA, the CDR3 is TGCGCCAGCAGCCCCCCCGCCGACGGGACCGGGGAGCTGTTTTTT. This encodes CASSPPADGTGELFF.

There are a few counts of this clone. V and J are TRBV11-2 and TRBJ1-1; 10 positions agree with TRBD1. The V segment lost 6 bases and the J segment 4 bases; nucleotides outside the gene matches: 11. Germline V gene sequence: CDR1 SGHAT, CDR2 FQNNGV. This CDR3 has 16 residues. The CDR3 coding sequence is TGTGCCAGCAGGCCCGGGACAGGGGCATCGAGCACTGAAGCTTTCTTT. It yields the protein CASRPGTGASSTEAFF.

This clone was detected only a few times. The chain carries TRBV27 and TRBJ1-1; 7 nucleotides agree with TRBD1. This CDR3 contains 15 residues. Trimming at V came to 6 bases and at J to 2 bases, leaving 9 bases not matched to a gene. CDR1 is MNHEY and CDR2 is SMNVEV in the germline V gene (reference sequence). CDR3 amino acids: CASRRTPGGNTEAFF. The CDR3 DNA reads TGTGCCAGCAGGCGTACACCAGGGGGAAACACTGAAGCTTTCTTT.

The chain joins TRBV3-1 (or the pseudogene TRBV3-2) to TRBJ2-7; 10 bases are shared with TRBD2. The CDR3 runs to 16 residues. V was clipped by 0 bases and J by 2 bases; unmatched bases: 4. Germline values: CDR1 LGHDT, CDR2 YNNKEL (reference sequence). The CDR3 coding sequence is TGTGCCAGCAGCCAAGATGAACTAGCGGGACCCTACGAGCAGTACTTC. Translating it yields CASSQDELAGPYEQYF.

This clone is judged medium-sized. This CDR3 reads CASSRTAHSNQPQHF. In DNA, the CDR3 is TGTGCCAGCAGTAGGACAGCCCATAGCAATCAGCCCCAGCATTTT. The V gene is TRBV5-5, the J gene TRBJ1-5; D may be TRBD1 (6 bases). Per the germline V gene, CDR1 is SGHKS and CDR2 is YYEKEE (reference sequence). The CDR3 runs to 15 residues. Trimming stripped 5 bases from V and 0 bases from J, with 12 bases between.

V and J are TRBV10-2 and TRBJ2-3, with 11 bases aligning to TRBD2. Looked up from germline, CDR1 is WSHSY and CDR2 is SAAADI. This CDR3 is 17 amino acids long. The V and J ends lost 6 bases and 2 bases, in that order; junction bases with no gene match: 10. CDR3: CASSFHTSGRITDTQYF. The CDR3 region has the DNA TGCGCCAGCAGCTTCCACACTAGCGGGAGAATCACAGATACGCAGTATTTT.

The V and J genes are TRBV25-1 and TRBJ2-1; TRBD2 aligns across 9 bases. The V gene end was trimmed by 5 bases and the J gene end by 10 bases; junction bases not matched to a gene: 15. There are 16 residues in the CDR3. Germline values: CDR1 MGHDK, CDR2 SYGVNS. CDR3 DNA sequence: TGTGCCAGCAGTCTTCCGGGACTAGCTCTCCCGGGGGAGCAGTTCTTC. Amino acids: CASSLPGLALPGEQFF.

The V call is TRBV14, the J call TRBJ1-6, with 7 bases matching TRBD1. In germline, CDR1 is SGHDN, CDR2 FVKESK. Trimming took 8 bases from V and 7 from J; bases not matched to a gene: 8. CDR3 length: 14 residues. CDR3 sequence reads: CASRTGTANSPLHF. DNA of the CDR3: TGTGCCAGCCGGACCGGGACAGCAAATTCACCCCTCCACTTT.